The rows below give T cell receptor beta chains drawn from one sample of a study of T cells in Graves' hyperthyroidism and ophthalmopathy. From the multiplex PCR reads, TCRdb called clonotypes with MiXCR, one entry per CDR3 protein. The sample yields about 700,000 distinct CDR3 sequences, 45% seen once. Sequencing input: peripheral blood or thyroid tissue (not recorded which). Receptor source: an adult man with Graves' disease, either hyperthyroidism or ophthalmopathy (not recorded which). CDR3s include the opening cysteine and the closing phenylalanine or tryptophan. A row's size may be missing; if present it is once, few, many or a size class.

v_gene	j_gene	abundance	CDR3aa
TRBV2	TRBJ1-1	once	CASSEQGALNTEAFF
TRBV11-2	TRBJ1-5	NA	CASSKRTGHNQPQHF
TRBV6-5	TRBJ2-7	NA	CASRRVGAAEQYF
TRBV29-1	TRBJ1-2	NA	CSAGDETGRNYGYTF
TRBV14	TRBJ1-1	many	CASSQGGRLTEAFF
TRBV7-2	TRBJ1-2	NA	CASSGRSSGNTF
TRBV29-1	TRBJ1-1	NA	CSVPDRDGTEAFF
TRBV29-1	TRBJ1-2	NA	CSVQDSGTGLGYTF
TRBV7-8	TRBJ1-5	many	CASSLDRGWNQPQHF
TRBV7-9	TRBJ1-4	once	CASSLDRGGGEKLFF
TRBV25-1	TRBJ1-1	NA	CASSEPCQEDMNTEAFF
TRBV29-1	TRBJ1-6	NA	CSLGQLSSPLHF
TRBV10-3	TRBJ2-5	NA	CAISDRGQETQYF
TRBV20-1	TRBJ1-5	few	CSAEAGGVGQPQHF
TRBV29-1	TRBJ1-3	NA	CSSFTGTGGGNTIYF
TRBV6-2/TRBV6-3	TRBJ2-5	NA	CASSPSDETQYF
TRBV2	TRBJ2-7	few	CASRELAGGMGEQYF
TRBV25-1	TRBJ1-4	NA	CASRAPGGSNEKLFF
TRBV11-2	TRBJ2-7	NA	CASDLGAGGARYF
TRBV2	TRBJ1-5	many	CASSDGGPLSNQPQHF
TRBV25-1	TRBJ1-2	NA	CASSPGLRYGYTF
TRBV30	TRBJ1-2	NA	CASTSGSGGYTF
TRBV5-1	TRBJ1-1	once	CASSRRIRTGYRDTEAFF
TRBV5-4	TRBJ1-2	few	CASSSGVAGANYGYTF
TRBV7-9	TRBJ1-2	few	CASSLDGSGDGYTF